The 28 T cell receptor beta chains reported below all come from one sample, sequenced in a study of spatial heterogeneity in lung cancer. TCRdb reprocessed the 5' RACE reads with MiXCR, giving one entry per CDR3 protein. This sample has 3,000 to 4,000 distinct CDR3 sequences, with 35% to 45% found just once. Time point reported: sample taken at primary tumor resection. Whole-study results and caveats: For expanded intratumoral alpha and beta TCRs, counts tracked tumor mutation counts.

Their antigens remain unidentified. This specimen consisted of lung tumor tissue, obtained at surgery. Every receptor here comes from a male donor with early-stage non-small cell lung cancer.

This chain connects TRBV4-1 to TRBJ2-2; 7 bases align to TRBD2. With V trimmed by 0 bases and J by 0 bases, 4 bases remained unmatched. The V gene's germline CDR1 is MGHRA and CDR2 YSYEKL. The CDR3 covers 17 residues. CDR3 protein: CASSQDREGANTGELFF. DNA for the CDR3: TGCGCCAGCAGCCAAGATAGGGAGGGAGCGAACACCGGGGAGCTGTTTTTT.

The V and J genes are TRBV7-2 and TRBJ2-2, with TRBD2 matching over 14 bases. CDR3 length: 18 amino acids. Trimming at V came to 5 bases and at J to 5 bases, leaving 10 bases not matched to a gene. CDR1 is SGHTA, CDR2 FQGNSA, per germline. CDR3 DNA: TGTGCCAGCAGCCTGCGACTAGCGGGAGGGCCTCGGACCGGGGAGCTGTTTTTT. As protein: CASSLRLAGGPRTGELFF.

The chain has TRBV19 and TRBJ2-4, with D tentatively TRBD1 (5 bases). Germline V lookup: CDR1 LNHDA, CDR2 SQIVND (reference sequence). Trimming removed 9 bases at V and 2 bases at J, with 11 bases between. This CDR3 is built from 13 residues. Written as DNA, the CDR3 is TGTGCCAGCCAGCAGGGTACCAAAAACATTCAGTACTTC. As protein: CASQQGTKNIQYF.

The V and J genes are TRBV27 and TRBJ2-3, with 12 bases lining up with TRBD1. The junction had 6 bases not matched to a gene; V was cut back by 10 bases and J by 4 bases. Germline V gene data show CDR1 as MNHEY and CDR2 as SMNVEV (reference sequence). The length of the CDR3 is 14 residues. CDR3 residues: CATSGTGGADTQYF. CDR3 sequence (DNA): TGTGCCACCTCAGGGACAGGGGGCGCAGATACGCAGTATTTT.

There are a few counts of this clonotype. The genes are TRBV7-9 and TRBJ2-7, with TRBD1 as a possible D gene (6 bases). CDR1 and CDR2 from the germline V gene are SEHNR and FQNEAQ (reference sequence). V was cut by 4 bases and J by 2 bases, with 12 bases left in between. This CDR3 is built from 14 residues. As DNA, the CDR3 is TGTGCCAGCAGCTCCGGGACATCGGCCTACGAGCAGTACTTC. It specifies CASSSGTSAYEQYF.

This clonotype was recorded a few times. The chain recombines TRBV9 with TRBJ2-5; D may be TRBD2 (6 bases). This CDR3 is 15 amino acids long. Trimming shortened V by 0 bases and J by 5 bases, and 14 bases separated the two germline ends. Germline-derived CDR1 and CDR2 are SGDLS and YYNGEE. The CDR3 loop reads CASSVVGGETETQYF. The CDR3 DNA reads TGTGCCAGCAGCGTAGTGGGGGGAGAGACGGAGACCCAGTACTTC.

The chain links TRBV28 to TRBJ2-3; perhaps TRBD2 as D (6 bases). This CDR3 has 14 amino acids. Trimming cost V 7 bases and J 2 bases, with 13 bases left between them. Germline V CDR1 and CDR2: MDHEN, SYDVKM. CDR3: CASTPGLLTDTQYF. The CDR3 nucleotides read TGTGCCAGCACCCCGGGACTCCTCACAGATACGCAGTATTTT. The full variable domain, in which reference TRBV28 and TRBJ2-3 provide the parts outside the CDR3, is DVKVTQSSRYLVKRTGEKVFLECVQDMDHENMFWYRQDPGLGLRLIYFSYDVKMKEKGDIPEGYSVSREKKERFSLILESASTNQTSMYLCASTPGLLTDTQYFGPGTRLTVL.

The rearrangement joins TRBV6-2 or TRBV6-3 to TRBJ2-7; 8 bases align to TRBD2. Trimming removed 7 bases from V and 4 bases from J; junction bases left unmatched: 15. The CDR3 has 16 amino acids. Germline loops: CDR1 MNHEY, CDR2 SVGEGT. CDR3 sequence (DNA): TGTGCCAGCAAAGGGACGACGGGCGGGAGGAGGTACGAGCAGTACTTC. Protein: CASKGTTGGRRYEQYF.

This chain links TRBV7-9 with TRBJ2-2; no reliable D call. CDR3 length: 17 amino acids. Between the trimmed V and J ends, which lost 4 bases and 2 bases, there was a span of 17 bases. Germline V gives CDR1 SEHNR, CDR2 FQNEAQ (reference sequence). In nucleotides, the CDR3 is TGTGCCAGCAGCTCCCCTGATCCGGACGCCAACACCGGGGAGCTGTTTTTT. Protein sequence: CASSSPDPDANTGELFF. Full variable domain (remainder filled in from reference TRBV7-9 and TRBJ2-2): DTGVSQNPRHKITKRGQNVTFRCDPISEHNRLYWYRQTLGQGPEFLTYFQNEAQLEKSRLLSDRFSAERPKGSFSTLEIQRTEQGDSAMYLCASSSPDPDANTGELFFGEGSRLTVL.

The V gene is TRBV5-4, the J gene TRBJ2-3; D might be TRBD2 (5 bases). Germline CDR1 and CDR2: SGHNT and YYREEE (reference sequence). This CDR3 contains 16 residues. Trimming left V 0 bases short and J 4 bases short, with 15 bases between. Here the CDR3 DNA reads TGTGCCAGCAGCTTGGGAGGGAAGGGTCGGGCAGATACGCAGTATTTT. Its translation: CASSLGGKGRADTQYF.

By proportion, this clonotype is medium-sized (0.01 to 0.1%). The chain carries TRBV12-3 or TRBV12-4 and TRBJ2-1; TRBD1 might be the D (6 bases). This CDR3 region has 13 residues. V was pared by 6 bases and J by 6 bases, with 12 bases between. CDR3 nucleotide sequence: TGTGCCAGCAGCCCAACAGGGTCCAATGAGCAGTTCTTC. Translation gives CASSPTGSNEQFF.

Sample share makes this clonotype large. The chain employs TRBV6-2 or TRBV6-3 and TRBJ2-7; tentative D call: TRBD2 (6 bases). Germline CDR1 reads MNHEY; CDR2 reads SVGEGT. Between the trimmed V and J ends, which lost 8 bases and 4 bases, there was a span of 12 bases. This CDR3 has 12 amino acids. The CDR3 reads CASSPTSYEQYF. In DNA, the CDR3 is TGTGCCAGCTCCCCGACTAGTTACGAGCAGTACTTC.

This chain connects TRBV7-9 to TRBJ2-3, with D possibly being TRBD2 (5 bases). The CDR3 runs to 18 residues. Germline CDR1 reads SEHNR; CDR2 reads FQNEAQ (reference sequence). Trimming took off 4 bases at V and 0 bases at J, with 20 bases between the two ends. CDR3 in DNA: TGTGCCAGCAGCTCGTCCGGGATAGTTTCCTCTAGCACAGATACGCAGTATTTT. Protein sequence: CASSSSGIVSSSTDTQYF.

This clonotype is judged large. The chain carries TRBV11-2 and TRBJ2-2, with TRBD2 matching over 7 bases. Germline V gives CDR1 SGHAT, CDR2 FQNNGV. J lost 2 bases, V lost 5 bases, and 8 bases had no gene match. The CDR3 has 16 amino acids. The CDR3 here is CASSRLGGSNTGELFF. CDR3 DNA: TGTGCCAGCAGCCGACTCGGCGGGAGTAACACCGGGGAGCTGTTTTTT.

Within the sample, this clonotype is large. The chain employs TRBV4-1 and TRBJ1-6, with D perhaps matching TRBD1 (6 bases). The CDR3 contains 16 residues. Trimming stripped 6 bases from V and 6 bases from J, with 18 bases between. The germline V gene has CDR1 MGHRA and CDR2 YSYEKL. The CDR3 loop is CASSSRETGVNSPLHF. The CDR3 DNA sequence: TGCGCCAGCAGTAGCCGTGAGACAGGAGTTAATTCACCCCTCCACTTT.

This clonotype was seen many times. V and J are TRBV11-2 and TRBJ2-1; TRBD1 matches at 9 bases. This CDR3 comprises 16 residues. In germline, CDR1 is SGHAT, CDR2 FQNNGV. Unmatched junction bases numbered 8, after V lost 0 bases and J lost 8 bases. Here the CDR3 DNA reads TGTGCCAGCAGCTTAGAAATTGGACAGGGGAAGGATGAGCAGTTCTTC. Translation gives CASSLEIGQGKDEQFF.

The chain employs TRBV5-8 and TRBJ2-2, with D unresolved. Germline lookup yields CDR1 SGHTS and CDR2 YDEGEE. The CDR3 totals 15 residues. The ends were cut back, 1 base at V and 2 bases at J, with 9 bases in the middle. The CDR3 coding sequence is TGTGCCAGCAGCTTGAGGCGGCTCAACACCGGGGAGCTGTTTTTT. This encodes CASSLRRLNTGELFF.

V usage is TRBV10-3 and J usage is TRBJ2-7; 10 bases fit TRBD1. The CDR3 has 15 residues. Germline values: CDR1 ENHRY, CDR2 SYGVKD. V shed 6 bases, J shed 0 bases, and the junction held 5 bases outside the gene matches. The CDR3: CAIRGQGSTSYEQYF. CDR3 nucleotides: TGTGCCATCAGGGGACAGGGGTCCACCTCCTACGAGCAGTACTTC.

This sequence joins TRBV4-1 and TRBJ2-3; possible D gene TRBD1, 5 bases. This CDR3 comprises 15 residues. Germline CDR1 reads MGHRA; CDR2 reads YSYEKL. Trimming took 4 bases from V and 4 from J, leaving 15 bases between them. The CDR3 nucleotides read TGCGCCAGCAGCCTTGTCCAGGGCGCCGCAGATACGCAGTATTTT. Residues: CASSLVQGAADTQYF.

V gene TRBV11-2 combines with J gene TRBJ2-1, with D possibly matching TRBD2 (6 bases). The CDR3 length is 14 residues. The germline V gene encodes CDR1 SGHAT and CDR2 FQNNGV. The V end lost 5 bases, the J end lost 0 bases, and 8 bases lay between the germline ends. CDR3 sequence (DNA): TGTGCCAGCAGCCCCGGGGGCTCCTACAATGAGCAGTTCTTC. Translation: CASSPGGSYNEQFF.

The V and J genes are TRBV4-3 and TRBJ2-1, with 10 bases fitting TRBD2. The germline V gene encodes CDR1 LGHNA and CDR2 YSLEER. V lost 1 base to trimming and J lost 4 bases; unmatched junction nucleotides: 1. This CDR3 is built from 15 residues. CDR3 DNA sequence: TGCGCCAGCAGCCAAGCGACTAGCGGGTACAATGAGCAGTTCTTC. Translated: CASSQATSGYNEQFF.

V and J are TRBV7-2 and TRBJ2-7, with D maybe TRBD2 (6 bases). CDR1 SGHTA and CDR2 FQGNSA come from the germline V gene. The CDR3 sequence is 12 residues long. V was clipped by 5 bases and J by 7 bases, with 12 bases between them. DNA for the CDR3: TGTGCCAGCAGCCCCACTAGCCTAGAGCAGTACTTC. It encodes CASSPTSLEQYF. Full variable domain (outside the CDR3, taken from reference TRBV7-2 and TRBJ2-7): GAGVSQSPSNKVTEKGKDVELRCDPISGHTALYWYRQSLGQGLEFLIYFQGNSAPDKSGLPSDRFSAERTGGSVSTLTIQRTQQEDSAVYLCASSPTSLEQYFGPGTRLTVT.

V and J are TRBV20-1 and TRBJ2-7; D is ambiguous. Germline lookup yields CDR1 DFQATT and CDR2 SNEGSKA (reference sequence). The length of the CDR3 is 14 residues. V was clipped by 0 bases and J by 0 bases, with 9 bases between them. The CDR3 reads CSARERRDSYEQYF. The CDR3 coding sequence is TGCAGTGCTAGAGAAAGACGAGACTCCTACGAGCAGTACTTC.

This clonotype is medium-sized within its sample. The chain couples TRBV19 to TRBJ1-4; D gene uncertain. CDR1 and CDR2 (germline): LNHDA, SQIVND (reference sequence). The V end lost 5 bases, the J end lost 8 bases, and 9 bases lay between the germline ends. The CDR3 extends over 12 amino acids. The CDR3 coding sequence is TGTGCCAGTAGTGGGCGGTACGAAAAACTGTTTTTT. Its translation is CASSGRYEKLFF.

CDR3 residues: CASSPGRGLVGYNEQFF. The DNA for the CDR3 is TGCGCCAGCAGTCCTGGGAGGGGGCTAGTAGGCTACAATGAGCAGTTCTTC. The V gene is TRBV4-1, the J gene TRBJ2-1; D is perhaps TRBD1 or TRBD2 (7 bases each). V lost 6 bases, J lost 3 bases, and 21 bases lay in between. Germline lookup yields CDR1 MGHRA and CDR2 YSYEKL. The CDR3 contains 17 residues.

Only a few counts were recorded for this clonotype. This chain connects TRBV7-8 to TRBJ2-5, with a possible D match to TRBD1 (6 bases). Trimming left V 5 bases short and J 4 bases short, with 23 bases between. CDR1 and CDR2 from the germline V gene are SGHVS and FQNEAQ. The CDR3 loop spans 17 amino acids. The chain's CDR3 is CASSPRGQGSTRETQYF. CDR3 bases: TGTGCCAGCAGCCCAAGAGGTCAGGGGTCAACTCGAGAGACCCAGTACTTC.

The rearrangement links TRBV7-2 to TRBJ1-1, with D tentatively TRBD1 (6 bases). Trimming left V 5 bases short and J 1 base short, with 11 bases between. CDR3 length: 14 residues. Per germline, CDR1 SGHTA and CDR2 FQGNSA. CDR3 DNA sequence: TGTGCCAGCAGCGCAGGACAGTGGAACACTGAAGCTTTCTTT. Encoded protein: CASSAGQWNTEAFF.

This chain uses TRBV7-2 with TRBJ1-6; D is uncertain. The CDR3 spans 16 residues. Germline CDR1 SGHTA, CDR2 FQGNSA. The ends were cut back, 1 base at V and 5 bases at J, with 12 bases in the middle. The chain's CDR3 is CASSLVGVGDNSPLHF. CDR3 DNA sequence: TGTGCCAGCAGCTTAGTTGGTGTCGGGGATAATTCACCCCTCCACTTT.